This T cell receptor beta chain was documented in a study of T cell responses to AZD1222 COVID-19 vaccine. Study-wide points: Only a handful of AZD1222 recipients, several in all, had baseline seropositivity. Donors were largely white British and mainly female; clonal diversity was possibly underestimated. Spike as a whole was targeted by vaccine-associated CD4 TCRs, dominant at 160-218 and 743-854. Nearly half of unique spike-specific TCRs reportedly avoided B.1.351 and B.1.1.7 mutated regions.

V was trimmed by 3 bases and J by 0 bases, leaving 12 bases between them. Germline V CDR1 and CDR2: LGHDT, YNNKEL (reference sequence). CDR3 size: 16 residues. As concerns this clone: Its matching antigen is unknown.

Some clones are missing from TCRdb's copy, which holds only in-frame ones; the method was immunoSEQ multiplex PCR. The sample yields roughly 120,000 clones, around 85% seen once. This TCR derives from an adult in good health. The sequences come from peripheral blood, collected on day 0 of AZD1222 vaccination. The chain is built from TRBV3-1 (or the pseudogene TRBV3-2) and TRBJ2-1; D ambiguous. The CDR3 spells CASSQFRSRSYNEQFF. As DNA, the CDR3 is TGTGCCAGCAGCCAGTTCCGGTCCCGCTCCTACAATGAGCAGTTCTTC.